This paragraph reports one T cell receptor (beta chain). This clone's antigen is unknown. Base qualities are not at hand, and no much larger clone is one base apart. The method was the immunoSEQ multiplex PCR assay. To provide template for TCR sequencing, every sample had RNA extracted and reverse transcribed into cDNA. First-strand cDNA was synthesized using SuperScript III with a 2:1 mix of oligo-dT and random hexamers. A synthetic immune receptor repertoire was used to assess amplification bias, and residual bias was removed computationally. The source study handled its data this way. Raw reads were preprocessed for error removal, and CDR3 was defined according to IMGT conventions as running from the conserved cysteine to phenylalanine. To get clonality, Shannon entropy was normalized by log2 of the number of productive unique TCRs and the result was subtracted from 1. CD4 or CD8 identity of scalp clones was inferred by cross-referencing scalp TCRbeta sequences with sorted blood CD4 and CD8 repertoires. Not all clones reach the TCRdb copy of this immuneACCESS table, which keeps in-frame sequences only. Checked studies attribute under half of the gap to unresolved V genes and leave the rest unexplained. The D gene and trimming were derived from the DNA, and the V and J assignments and clone size from that table. The sample table contains 150,000 to 200,000 clones; only one count was recorded for approximately 67% of them. About 1.3% of the sample is taken by the ten largest.

The germline V and J ends show losses of 4 bases and 4 bases respectively, and no gene match explains 5 bases of the junction. The CDR3 numbers 14 residues from cysteine through phenylalanine. Only the CDR3 DNA is retained, 42 bases long and in frame from the first base. For CDR1 and CDR2, the germline V gene lists LGHNA and YSLEER. The sample belongs to a study of CD8+ T cells in alopecia areata (dated by TCRdb to the late 2010s). Regarding the complete study: The treated patients took part in an open-label pilot trial in which moderate-to-severe alopecia areata was treated with oral tofacitinib at 5 to 10 mg twice daily. Tofacitinib was administered for 6 to 18 months, and 6 months of follow-up off drug were then conducted to assess delayed response and recurrence. In treated patients, disease severity was measured using the SALT score, which gives the percentage of scalp surface area affected. To study T cell clonal expansion in alopecia areata, the researchers applied high-throughput TCRbeta sequencing to both the C3H/HeJ mouse model and human patients. In humans, TCRbeta sequencing was performed on scalp tissue and on sorted CD4+ and CD8+ peripheral blood T cells from healthy controls and from patients with patchy or totalis/universalis alopecia areata. Biopsies were taken from tofacitinib-treated patients at baseline and at 4 and 24 weeks of treatment, and a later scalp biopsy was taken in several of the tofacitinib-treated patients. Scalp clonality was compared among normal scalp (n=4), patchy alopecia areata scalp (n=8), and alopecia totalis/universalis scalp (n=8). RNA was extracted with the PAXgene miRNA kit for fixed scalp, the miRNeasy kit for PBMCs, and the RNeasy kit for mouse skin. TCRbeta CDR3 regions were amplified by immunoSEQ multiplex PCR with 35 Vbeta forward and 13 Jbeta reverse primers.

The paper as a whole reports these results and caveats: Resident alphabeta T cells in normal human skin are also sequenced, complicating scalp TCR repertoire analysis, unlike mouse skin dominated by gammadelta T cells. TCR sequences shared between patients were less clear than in mice, possibly partly because of HLA diversity in the patient population. During tofacitinib treatment, many expanded lesional clones remained in scalp and blood, and this persistence may partly explain relapse after treatment is stopped. Tofacitinib significantly lowered scalp clonality and the number of expanded CD8+ clones among the top 100 scalp clones. Because the treated cohort was small and included a single nonresponder, larger studies are needed to assess links between baseline CD8+ expansion and response. Compared with normal scalp, lesional scalp had higher clonality and more expanded CD8+ clones, particularly in alopecia totalis/universalis, a pattern that suggests antigenic drive.

Taken with the paper, the label for treatment or condition translates to: oral pan-JAK inhibitor, 5-10 mg twice daily. Lesional scalp punch biopsies and peripheral blood were collected from alopecia areata patients. PBMCs were isolated by density centrifugation and stained for CD3, CD4 and CD8, after which CD4+ and CD8+ T cells were sorted on a FACSAria. The clonotype comes from a human donor with alopecia areata. The rearrangement combines TRBV4-3 with TRBJ2-5; 8 nucleotides in the junction match TRBD1. Sequences were derived from CD4+ T cells sorted from blood, sampled around week 50, from a patient treated with tofacitinib. The CDR3 in this case is CASSRTGWGETQYF. The sequenced DNA is TGCGCCAGCAGCCGGACAGGGTGGGGAGAGACCCAGTACTTC.